A selection of T cell receptor beta chains follows, all from one sample in a study of STAT5B mutations in CD4+ large granular lymphocyte leukemia. Method: immunoSEQ multiplex PCR; TCRdb's copy keeps in-frame clones and lacks some. The table lists some 30,000 clones, roughly 65% of them singletons, with around 1.9% in the top ten. What was sequenced was CD4+ T cells from blood buffy coats. The receptors come from a human donor in good health. Both conserved end residues are part of each CDR3. Each record gives: V gene, clone size, D gene, J gene, CDR3 protein, CDR3 DNA. The D gene is left open where the match is weak. Size is stated for part of the rows, as once, few or many counts, or as a class when the clone is expanded.

>TRBV14|-|-|TRBJ2-7
CASSPRGKGAVYEQYF
TGTGCCAGCAGCCCTCGCGGGAAGGGGGCCGTATATGAGCAGTACTTC
>TRBV14|-|-|TRBJ2-7
CASSQVGGGPYEQYF
TGTGCCAGCAGCCAAGTAGGGGGAGGGCCCTACGAGCAGTACTTC
>TRBV18|-|TRBD1|TRBJ2-3
CASSPGQGGTDTQYF
TGTGCCAGCTCTCCCGGACAGGGAGGAACAGATACGCAGTATTTT
>TRBV11-3|-|-|TRBJ2-2
CASSLVPGTLVPGELFF
TGTGCCAGCAGCTTAGTCCCAGGGACGCTCGTCCCCGGGGAGCTGTTTTTT
>TRBV7-2|-|-|TRBJ2-3
CASRFPGRDSGTQYF
TGTGCCAGCAGGTTCCCCGGGCGGGATTCGGGTACGCAGTATTTT
>TRBV10-2|-|-|TRBJ2-7
CASSDLEVRGDEQYF
TGCGCCAGCAGTGACCTCGAGGTCCGTGGAGACGAGCAGTACTTC
>TRBV10-3|-|TRBD1|TRBJ2-2
CAIFPGQGANTGELFF
TGTGCCATCTTCCCCGGACAGGGGGCGAACACCGGGGAGCTGTTTTTT
>TRBV10-1|few|TRBD1|TRBJ1-1
CASRLTGDTEAFF
TGCGCCAGCAGACTGACAGGGGACACTGAAGCTTTCTTT
>TRBV6-5|-|-|TRBJ1-3
CASSDGAKGNTIYF
TGTGCCAGCAGCGACGGGGCAAAAGGAAACACCATATATTTT
>TRBV29-1|few|-|TRBJ1-1
CSSGLAEGTEAFF
TGCAGCTCTGGTTTGGCGGAAGGGACTGAAGCTTTCTTT
>TRBV4-1|-|-|TRBJ2-5
CASSQYGDGETQYF
TGCGCCAGCAGCCAGTATGGGGACGGGGAGACCCAGTACTTC
>TRBV10-3|few|TRBD2|TRBJ2-7
CAISESTSGGLSYEQYF
TGTGCCATCAGTGAGTCCACTAGCGGGGGACTATCCTACGAGCAGTACTTC
>TRBV9|-|TRBD2|TRBJ2-1
CASSVVAGGFYNEQFF
TGTGCCAGCAGCGTAGTAGCGGGGGGATTCTACAATGAGCAGTTCTTC
>TRBV7-6|once|TRBD1|TRBJ2-7
CASSLDRNEQYF
TGTGCCAGCAGCTTGGACAGGAACGAGCAGTACTTC
>TRBV28|-|-|TRBJ1-2
CASSGFRGYTF
TGTGCCAGCAGTGGCTTTCGCGGCTACACCTTC
>TRBV7-3|-|-|TRBJ2-2
CASSPGHSTGELFF
TGTGCCAGCAGCCCGGGACACAGCACCGGGGAGCTGTTTTTT
>TRBV13|-|-|TRBJ2-7
CASRPLTGTYEQYF
TGTGCCAGCAGACCTCTTACGGGAACTTACGAGCAGTACTTC